A selection of T cell receptor beta chains follows, all from one sample in a study of shared T cell receptors in the human thymus. Generated by immunoSEQ multiplex PCR, the TCRdb table keeps only in-frame clones and is missing some. Of 700,000 or so clones listed, 80% to 90% are singletons. These same data were also listed under a study on human thymus T cells.

Sequencing was carried out using thymocytes. These receptors came from a girl under three years old with a congenital heart defect. Each CDR3 is given with its conserved first and last residue. The D gene is left open where the match is weak.

V gene: TRBV15
J gene: TRBJ2-4
D gene: TRBD2
CDR3 DNA: TGTGCCACCAGCAGAGATGAGCTAGCGGATATCGAGGCCAAAAACATTCAGTACTTC
CDR3 protein: CATSRDELADIEAKNIQYF

V gene: TRBV10-1
J gene: TRBJ2-1
D gene: TRBD1
CDR3 DNA: TGCGCCAGCAGTGAAGGGGGCGCATACAATGAGCAGTTCTTC
CDR3 protein: CASSEGGAYNEQFF

V gene: TRBV4-1
J gene: TRBJ1-6
D gene: -
CDR3 DNA: TGCGCCAGCAGCCATCGTGACAGAGATAATTCACCCCTCCACTTT
CDR3 protein: CASSHRDRDNSPLHF

V gene: TRBV6-1
J gene: TRBJ1-4
D gene: -
CDR3 DNA: TGTGCCAGCACCCCAAAACGGGGGGAGGGCGAAAAACTGTTTTTT
CDR3 protein: CASTPKRGEGEKLFF

V gene: TRBV4-3
J gene: TRBJ1-5
D gene: TRBD1
CDR3 DNA: TGCGCCAGCAGCCAAAGCTTACAGGGGGACGGCAATCAGCCCCAGCATTTT
CDR3 protein: CASSQSLQGDGNQPQHF

V gene: TRBV27
J gene: TRBJ2-5
D gene: TRBD2
CDR3 DNA: TGTGCCAGCAATCCTTCATCTTCGGGACTAGCGTTTCGAGAGACCCAGTACTTC
CDR3 protein: CASNPSSSGLAFRETQYF

V gene: TRBV19
J gene: TRBJ1-2
D gene: -
CDR3 DNA: TGTGCCAGTAGTGCCCGGGAACGGGGGTTTCTTCACTATGGCTACACCTTC
CDR3 protein: CASSARERGFLHYGYTF

V gene: TRBV5-1
J gene: TRBJ2-7
D gene: TRBD1
CDR3 DNA: TGCGCCAGCAGCCCCGGACAGGGGGCCTACGAGCAGTACTTC
CDR3 protein: CASSPGQGAYEQYF

V gene: TRBV4-3
J gene: TRBJ1-2
D gene: TRBD1
CDR3 DNA: TGCGCCAGCAGCCAAGTTAGGGGACAGGAGACCTTC
CDR3 protein: CASSQVRGQETF

V gene: TRBV4-2
J gene: TRBJ1-4
D gene: -
CDR3 DNA: TGTGCCAGCAGCCACCCCCGGGAGGGCTACGATGAAAAACTGTTTTTT
CDR3 protein: CASSHPREGYDEKLFF

V gene: TRBV28
J gene: TRBJ2-2
D gene: -
CDR3 DNA: TGTGCCAGCAGTGGGACCCAGATCACAGGGATGTGGACCGGGGAGCTGTTTTTT
CDR3 protein: CASSGTQITGMWTGELFF

V gene: TRBV28
J gene: TRBJ2-7
D gene: -
CDR3 DNA: TGTGCCAGCATGGGTCGGCAGGGTCGATCCGACGAGCAGTACTTC
CDR3 protein: CASMGRQGRSDEQYF

V gene: TRBV5-1
J gene: TRBJ2-7
D gene: -
CDR3 DNA: TGTGCCAGCAGCTTGACGAGCGACGAGTACGAGCAGTACTTC
CDR3 protein: CASSLTSDEYEQYF

V gene: TRBV6-6
J gene: TRBJ2-5
D gene: -
CDR3 DNA: TGTGCCAGCAGGTGGACAGAGAAAACCAGAGAGACCCAGTACTTC
CDR3 protein: CASRWTEKTRETQYF

V gene: TRBV6-5
J gene: TRBJ1-1
D gene: -
CDR3 DNA: TGTGCCAGCATTGTTAGTCCGGTGAACACTGAAGCTTTCTTT
CDR3 protein: CASIVSPVNTEAFF